A single sample is the source of the 20 T cell receptor beta chains below, sequenced in a study of CD8 T cells in ankylosing spondylitis. TCRdb independently ran MiXCR on the 5' RACE reads; one entry per CDR3 protein. Among some 130,000 distinct CDR3 sequences listed, roughly 8.3% were seen once. The sequenced material came from synovial fluid, either unsorted or a sorted T cell fraction (not recorded which). The receptors originated from a male donor with ankylosing spondylitis.

This clonotype has a count of ten or more. The chain couples TRBV5-1 to TRBJ2-1; possible D gene TRBD2, 6 bases. The CDR3 length is 15 residues. V gave up 0 bases and J gave up 7 bases, with 14 bases separating them. Germline lookup yields CDR1 SGHRS and CDR2 YFSETQ. CDR3 DNA: TGCGCCAGCAGCTTGGCACCGGGAGTAGAAAATGAGCAGTTCTTC. Its protein product is CASSLAPGVENEQFF.

This rearrangement joins TRBV20-1 to TRBJ1-2; D not resolved. V was cut by 0 bases and J by 0 bases, with 11 bases left in between. This CDR3 contains 15 residues. The germline V gene encodes CDR1 DFQATT and CDR2 SNEGSKA (reference sequence). In DNA, the CDR3 is TGCAGTGCTAGAGATCCCCGTGGCCCTAACTATGGCTACACCTTC. Translated, it gives CSARDPRGPNYGYTF.

The table lists this clonotype with a few counts. V gene TRBV20-1 combines with J gene TRBJ2-1; the match to TRBD2 covers 12 bases. The J segment lost 6 bases and the V segment lost 7 bases, leaving 7 bases of the junction unmatched. The CDR3 consists of 14 residues. The germline V gene encodes CDR1 DFQATT and CDR2 SNEGSKA (reference sequence). The CDR3 bases are TGCAGTGTTCTACTAGCGGGAGGCCCCAATGAGCAGTTCTTC. Translation: CSVLLAGGPNEQFF.

The V call is TRBV6-2 or TRBV6-3, the J call TRBJ2-7; 7 nucleotides line up with TRBD2. The CDR3 totals 13 residues. Germline-derived CDR1 and CDR2 are MNHEY and SVGEGT. V gave up 1 base and J gave up 5 bases; unmatched junction bases: 2. As DNA, the CDR3 is TGTGCCAGCAGTTACTTCGGGAGGAACGAGCAGTACTTC. It is translated as CASSYFGRNEQYF.

The chain employs TRBV12-3 or TRBV12-4 and TRBJ1-1; D gene ambiguous. This CDR3 region has 14 residues. V was shortened by 6 bases and J by 2 bases, with 13 bases between the two germline ends. The CDR3 spells CASRKLVGNTEAFF. CDR3 DNA: TGTGCCAGCAGAAAGTTAGTGGGAAACACTGAAGCTTTCTTT.

This clonotype was observed many times. CDR3 protein: CASRDGTAANYGYTF. CDR3 bases: TGTGCCAGCAGGGATGGGACAGCAGCTAACTATGGCTACACCTTC. J is TRBJ1-2 and V is TRBV6-1; 7 positions match TRBD1. The CDR3 runs 15 residues. J was trimmed by 0 bases and V by 6 bases; bases with no gene match: 7. Germline-derived CDR1 and CDR2 are MNHNS and SASEGT.

This chain joins TRBV5-5 and TRBJ2-2, with TRBD1 identical over 7 bases. The J segment lost 4 bases and the V segment lost 5 bases, leaving 5 bases of the junction unmatched. The CDR3 is made up of 14 amino acids. CDR1 is SGHKS and CDR2 is YYEKEE in the germline V gene (reference sequence). The CDR3 loop reads CASRGTVTTGELFF. The CDR3 region has the DNA TGTGCCAGCAGGGGGACAGTGACCACCGGGGAGCTGTTTTTT.

This rearrangement joins TRBV21-1 to TRBJ2-7; TRBD1 is the table's D call, not checked against the DNA. TRBV21-1 is classified as a pseudogene. This CDR3 region has 15 residues. The CDR3 spells CASSVGHPTDYEQYF. The CDR3 bases are TGTGCCAGCAGCGTAGGACACCCGACTGACTACGAGCAGTACTTC.

The chain uses TRBV20-1 and TRBJ2-3; TRBD1 is a possible D gene (5 bases). The CDR3 covers 12 residues. Trimming removed 6 bases at V and 0 bases at J, with 7 bases between. From germline, CDR1 is DFQATT and CDR2 SNEGSKA (reference sequence). The CDR3 loop is CSAGVSTDTQYF. The DNA for the CDR3 is TGCAGTGCAGGGGTTAGCACAGATACGCAGTATTTT.

This clonotype came up many times. The chain is built from TRBV29-1 and TRBJ2-1; 8 bases map to TRBD2. In germline, CDR1 is SQVTM, CDR2 ANQGSEA. This CDR3 region has 13 residues. Losses at the gene ends were 5 bases for V and 7 bases for J; bases not matched to a gene: 7. DNA of the CDR3: TGCAGCGTTCATAGCGGGAATTGGAATGAGCAGTTCTTC. Amino acids: CSVHSGNWNEQFF.

The V and J genes are TRBV18 and TRBJ2-7; 9 nucleotides line up with TRBD1. V dropped 6 bases and J dropped 2; count of bases not matched to a gene: 2. The V gene's germline CDR1 is KGHSH and CDR2 LQKENI. There are 13 residues in the CDR3. DNA of the CDR3: TGTGCCAGCTCTACAGGGGGCGCCTACGAGCAGTACTTC. Protein: CASSTGGAYEQYF. The full variable domain, rest sourced from reference TRBV18 and TRBJ2-7, is NAGVMQNPRHLVRRRGQEARLRCSPMKGHSHVYWYRQLPEEGLKFMVYLQKENIIDESGMPKERFSAEFPKEGPSILRIQQVVRGDSAAYFCASSTGGAYEQYFGPGTRLTVT.

There are many counts of this clonotype. This sequence joins TRBV11-2 and TRBJ2-2; possibly TRBD2 for D (7 bases). Trimming took off 3 bases at V and 5 bases at J, with 13 bases between the two ends. CDR3 length: 15 amino acids. Germline CDR1 is SGHAT and CDR2 is FQNNGV. The DNA of the CDR3 is TGTGCCAGCAGCTTCCGGGGGGCAAGGACCGGGGAGCTGTTTTTT. This gives the protein CASSFRGARTGELFF.

This clonotype was seen ten or more times. The rearrangement links TRBV7-2 to TRBJ2-5, with 11 nucleotides matching TRBD1. V shed 3 bases, J shed 1 base, and the junction held 7 bases outside the gene matches. The germline CDR1 and CDR2 sequences are SGHTA and FQGNSA. This CDR3 region has 17 residues. This CDR3 reads CASSFLPGTGGQETQYF. The DNA for the CDR3 is TGTGCCAGCAGCTTTCTCCCCGGGACAGGGGGCCAAGAGACCCAGTACTTC.

This clonotype was observed at least ten times. This chain connects TRBV20-1 to TRBJ1-3; maybe TRBD1 (6 bases). CDR3 size: 14 residues. CDR1 DFQATT and CDR2 SNEGSKA come from the germline V gene (reference sequence). Trimming shortened V by 5 bases and J by 2 bases, and 13 bases separated the two germline ends. The CDR3 here is CSALDRLTGNTIYF. DNA of the CDR3: TGCAGTGCTCTTGACAGGTTGACTGGAAACACCATATATTTT.

This clonotype was picked up a small number of times. The chain links TRBV7-9 to TRBJ2-5; 8 positions match TRBD1. Germline V gene lookup returns CDR1 SEHNR and CDR2 FQNEAQ (reference sequence). With V trimmed by 5 bases and J by 0 bases, 5 bases remained unmatched. This CDR3 has 15 amino acids. The CDR3 DNA follows: TGTGCCAGCAGCAACCCGACAGGGGACCAAGAGACCCAGTACTTC. Protein product: CASSNPTGDQETQYF.

This clonotype was detected ten times or more. The chain joins TRBV28 to TRBJ1-2; 9 nucleotides align to TRBD1. Germline lookup yields CDR1 MDHEN and CDR2 SYDVKM. This CDR3 is built from 14 residues. V was pared by 6 bases and J by 4 bases, with 6 bases of the junction left unmatched. CDR3 sequence: CASRKGQGSYGYTF. CDR3 in DNA: TGTGCCAGCAGGAAGGGACAGGGAAGCTATGGCTACACCTTC.

This clonotype was found a few times. The genes are TRBV11-2 and TRBJ2-1; 7 bases align to TRBD1. V was pared by 4 bases and J by 5 bases, with 11 bases of the junction left unmatched. This CDR3 has 16 amino acids. Germline CDR1 is SGHAT and CDR2 is FQNNGV. CDR3 loop: CASSSLRQGAHNEQFF. Here the CDR3 DNA reads TGTGCCAGCAGCTCCCTCAGACAGGGTGCCCACAATGAGCAGTTCTTC.

This clonotype was picked up a small number of times. The chain employs TRBV5-6 and TRBJ1-1; D is undetermined. CDR3 length equals 12 residues. Germline-derived CDR1 and CDR2 are SGHDT and YYEEEE. V lost 0 bases, J lost 6 bases, and 6 bases lay in between. CDR3 amino acids: CASSLVRAEAFF. In DNA form, the CDR3 reads TGTGCCAGCAGCTTGGTCAGAGCTGAAGCTTTCTTT.

This clonotype was picked up many times. The chain employs TRBV20-1 and TRBJ2-7, with no clear D. V was cut by 1 base and J by 2 bases, with 6 bases left in between. This CDR3 has 12 amino acids. Germline V lookup: CDR1 DFQATT, CDR2 SNEGSKA (reference sequence). CDR3 nucleotides: TGCAGTGCTAGAGGGTTAGCCTACGAGCAGTACTTC. Translating it yields CSARGLAYEQYF.

This clonotype was counted at least ten times. This chain uses TRBV10-3 with TRBJ1-1; no clear D. With 10 bases removed from V and 0 bases from J, the gap between germline ends came to 12 bases. The germline V gene has CDR1 ENHRY and CDR2 SYGVKD. The length of the CDR3 is 13 residues. The chain's CDR3 is CATLEVMNTEAFF. The CDR3 DNA sequence: TGTGCCACGCTAGAGGTTATGAACACTGAAGCTTTCTTT.